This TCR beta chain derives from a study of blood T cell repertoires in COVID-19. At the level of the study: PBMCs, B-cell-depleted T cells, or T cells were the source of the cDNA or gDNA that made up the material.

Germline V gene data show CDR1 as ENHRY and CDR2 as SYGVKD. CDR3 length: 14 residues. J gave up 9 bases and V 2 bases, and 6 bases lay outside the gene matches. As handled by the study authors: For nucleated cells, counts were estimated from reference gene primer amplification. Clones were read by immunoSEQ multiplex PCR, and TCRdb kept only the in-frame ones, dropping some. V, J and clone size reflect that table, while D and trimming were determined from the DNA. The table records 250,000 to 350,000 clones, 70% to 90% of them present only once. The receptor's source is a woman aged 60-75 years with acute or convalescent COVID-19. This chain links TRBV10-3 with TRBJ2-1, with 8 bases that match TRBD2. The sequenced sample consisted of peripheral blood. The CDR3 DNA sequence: TGTGCCATCAGTGAGACTAGCGGTTGGGGTGAGCAGTTCTTC. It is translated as CAISETSGWGEQFF.